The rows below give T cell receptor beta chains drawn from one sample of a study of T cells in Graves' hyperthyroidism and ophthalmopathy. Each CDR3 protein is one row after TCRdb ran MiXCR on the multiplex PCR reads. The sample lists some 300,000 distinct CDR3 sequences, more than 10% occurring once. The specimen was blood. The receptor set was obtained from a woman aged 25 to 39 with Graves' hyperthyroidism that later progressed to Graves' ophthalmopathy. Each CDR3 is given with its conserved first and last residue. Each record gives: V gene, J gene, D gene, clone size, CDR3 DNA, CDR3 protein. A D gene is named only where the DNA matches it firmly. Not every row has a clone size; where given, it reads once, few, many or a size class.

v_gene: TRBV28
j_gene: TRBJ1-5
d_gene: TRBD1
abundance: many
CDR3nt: TGTGCCAGCAGTTTCGCGGACAGGGGCAATCAGCCCCAGCATTTT
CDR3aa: CASSFADRGNQPQHF

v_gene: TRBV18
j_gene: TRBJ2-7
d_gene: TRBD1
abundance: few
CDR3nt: TGTGCCAGCTCACCCGCCGGGACAGGGAATTACGAGCAGTACTTC
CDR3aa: CASSPAGTGNYEQYF

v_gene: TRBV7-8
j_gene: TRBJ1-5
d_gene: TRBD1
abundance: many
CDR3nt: TGTGCCAGCAGCTTCGGACAGGGGGTCCGCAATCAGCCCCAGCATTTT
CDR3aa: CASSFGQGVRNQPQHF

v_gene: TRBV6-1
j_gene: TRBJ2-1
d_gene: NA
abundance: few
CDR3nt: TGTGCCAGCAGTGGTACGGGGGCATGGGAGCAGTTCTTC
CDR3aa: CASSGTGAWEQFF

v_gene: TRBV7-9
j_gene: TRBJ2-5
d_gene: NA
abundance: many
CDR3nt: TGTGCCAGCAGTCGTAGGTGGGGAGAGACCCAGTACTTC
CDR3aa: CASSRRWGETQYF

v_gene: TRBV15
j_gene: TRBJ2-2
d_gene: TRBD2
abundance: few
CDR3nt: TGTGCCACCAGCAGAGATCAAATTTTTGGCGGGAGTCCCACCGGGGAGCTGTTTTTT
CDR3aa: CATSRDQIFGGSPTGELFF

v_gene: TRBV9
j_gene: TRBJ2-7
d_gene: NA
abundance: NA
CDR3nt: TGTGCCAGCAGCGTAGGCCCCGGGGCCGAGCAGTACTTC
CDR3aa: CASSVGPGAEQYF

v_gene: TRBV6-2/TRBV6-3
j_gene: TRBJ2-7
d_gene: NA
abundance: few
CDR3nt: TGTGCCAGCATCCCCGGGGCAGCCCTCAGTGAGCAGTACTTC
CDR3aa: CASIPGAALSEQYF

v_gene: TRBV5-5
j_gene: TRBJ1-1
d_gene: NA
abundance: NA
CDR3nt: TGTGCCAGCGGCTTGATGAACACTGAAGCTTTCTTT
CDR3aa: CASGLMNTEAFF

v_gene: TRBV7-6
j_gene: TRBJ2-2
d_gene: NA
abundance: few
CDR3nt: TGTGCCAGCAGCTCCGGGACGTGGACCGGGGAGCTGTTTTTT
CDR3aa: CASSSGTWTGELFF

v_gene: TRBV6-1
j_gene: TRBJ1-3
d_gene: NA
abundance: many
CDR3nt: TGTGCCAGCAGTCAGGGGACTGGAAACACCATATATTTT
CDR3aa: CASSQGTGNTIYF

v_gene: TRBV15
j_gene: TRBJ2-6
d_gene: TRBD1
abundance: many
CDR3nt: TGTGCCACCAGCGGCAGGACAGGTATCATTCCTGGGGCCAACGTCCTGACTTTC
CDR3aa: CATSGRTGIIPGANVLTF

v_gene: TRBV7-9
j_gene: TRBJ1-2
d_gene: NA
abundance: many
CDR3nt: TGTGCCAGCAGCTTAGGTGCTGATCTGGCCCTTAATGGCTACACCTTC
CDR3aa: CASSLGADLALNGYTF

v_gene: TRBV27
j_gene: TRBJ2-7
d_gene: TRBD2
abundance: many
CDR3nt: TGTGCCAGCAGTTTCCTAGCGGGAGGCCCTGGGAACGAGCAGTACTTC
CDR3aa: CASSFLAGGPGNEQYF

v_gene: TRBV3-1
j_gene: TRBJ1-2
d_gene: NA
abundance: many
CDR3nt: TGTGCCAGCAACCGCCGTGGGGGCGGCGGCTACACCTTC
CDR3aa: CASNRRGGGGYTF

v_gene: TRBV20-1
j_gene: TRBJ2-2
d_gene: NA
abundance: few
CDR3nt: TGCAGTGCTAACCAGGGGACCGGGGAGCTGTTTTTT
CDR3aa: CSANQGTGELFF

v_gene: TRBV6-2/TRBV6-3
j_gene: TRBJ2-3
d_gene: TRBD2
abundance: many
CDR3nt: TGTGCCAGCAGTTACAGCACTAGCGTTCCAGGGGATACGCAGTATTTT
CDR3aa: CASSYSTSVPGDTQYF

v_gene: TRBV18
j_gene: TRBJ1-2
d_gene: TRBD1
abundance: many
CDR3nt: TGTGCCAGCTCACCCGGGACAGGCGCCCCAGGGGGCTACACCTTC
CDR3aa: CASSPGTGAPGGYTF

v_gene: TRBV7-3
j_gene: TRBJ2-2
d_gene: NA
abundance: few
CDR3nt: TGTGCCAGCAGCTCGGCCCGAGAAGTCGGGGAGCTGTTTTTT
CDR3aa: CASSSAREVGELFF

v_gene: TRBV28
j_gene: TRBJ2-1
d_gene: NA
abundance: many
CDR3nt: TGTGCCAGCAGACGATTTTCGGGCCTCGGGCAGTTCTTC
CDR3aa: CASRRFSGLGQFF

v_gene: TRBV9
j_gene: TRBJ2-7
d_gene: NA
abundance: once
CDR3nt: TGTGCCAGCAGCGTAGCTGACAGGACCTACGAGCAGTACTTC
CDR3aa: CASSVADRTYEQYF

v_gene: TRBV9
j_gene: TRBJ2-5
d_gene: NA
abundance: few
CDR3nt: TGTGCCAGCAGCGTAGGAGGGGTGGGGACGGAGATCCAGTACTTC
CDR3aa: CASSVGGVGTEIQYF

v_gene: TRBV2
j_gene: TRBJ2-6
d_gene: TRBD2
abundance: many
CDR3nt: TGTGCCAGCAGTGAACCCCCTAGCGGTAATGGGGCCAACGTCCTGACTTTC
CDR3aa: CASSEPPSGNGANVLTF

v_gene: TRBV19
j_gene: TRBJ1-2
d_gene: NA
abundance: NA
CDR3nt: TGTGCCAGTACGGACACCCCACTATATGGCTACACCTTC
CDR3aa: CASTDTPLYGYTF

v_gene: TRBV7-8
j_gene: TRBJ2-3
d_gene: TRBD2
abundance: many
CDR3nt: TGTGCCAGCAGCTTACTAATAGCGGGGGCAGATACGCAGTATTTT
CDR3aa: CASSLLIAGADTQYF

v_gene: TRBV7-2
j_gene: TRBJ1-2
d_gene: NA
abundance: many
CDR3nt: TGTGCCAGCAGCTTAGGGCCCTACAGGGAGAGCGGCTACACCTTC
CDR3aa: CASSLGPYRESGYTF

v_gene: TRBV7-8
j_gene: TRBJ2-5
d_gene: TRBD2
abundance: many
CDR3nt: TGTGCCAGCAGCCTCATGACACTAGCGGAAGAGACCCAGTACTTC
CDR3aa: CASSLMTLAEETQYF

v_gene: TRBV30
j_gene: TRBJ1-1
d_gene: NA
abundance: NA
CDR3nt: TGTGCCTGGAGTGTACGGCTGACTGAAGCTTTCTTT
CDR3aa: CAWSVRLTEAFF

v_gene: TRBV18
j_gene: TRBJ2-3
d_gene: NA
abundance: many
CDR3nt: TGTGCCAGCTCACCTGAGGATACGCAGTATTTT
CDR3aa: CASSPEDTQYF

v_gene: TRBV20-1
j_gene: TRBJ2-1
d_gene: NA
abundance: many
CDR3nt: TGCAGTGCTAGGGGGGGGGGCCATGAGCAGTTCTTC
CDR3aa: CSARGGGHEQFF

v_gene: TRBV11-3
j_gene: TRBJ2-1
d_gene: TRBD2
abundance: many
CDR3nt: TGTGCCAGCAGCTCTGGACTAGCCTATGAGCAGTTCTTC
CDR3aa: CASSSGLAYEQFF

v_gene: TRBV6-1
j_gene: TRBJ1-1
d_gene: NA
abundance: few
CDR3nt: TGTGCCAGCAGGGATAACCCTCGGGCTTTCTTT
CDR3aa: CASRDNPRAFF

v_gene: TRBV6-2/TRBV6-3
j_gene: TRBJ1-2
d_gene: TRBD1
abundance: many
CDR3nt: TGTGCCAGCGGTGAGACAGGGGAAGACTATGGCTACACCTTC
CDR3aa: CASGETGEDYGYTF

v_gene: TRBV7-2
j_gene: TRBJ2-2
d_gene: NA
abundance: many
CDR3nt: TGTGCCAGCAGCCCCCACTACCTGAACACCGGGGAGCTGTTTTTT
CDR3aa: CASSPHYLNTGELFF

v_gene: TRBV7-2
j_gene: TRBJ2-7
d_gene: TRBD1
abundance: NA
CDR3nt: TGTGCCAGCAGCCCGTCGGGACAGGGGACTCACGAGCAGTACTTC
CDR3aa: CASSPSGQGTHEQYF

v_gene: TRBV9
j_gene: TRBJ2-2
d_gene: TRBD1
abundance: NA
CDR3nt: TGTGCCAGCAGCGTAACGGGACAGGGTTCGCTCGGGGAGCTGTTTTTT
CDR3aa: CASSVTGQGSLGELFF

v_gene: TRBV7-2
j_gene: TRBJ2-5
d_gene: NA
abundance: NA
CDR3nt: TGTGCCAGCAGCCAAGAAGTGAGCGGACTCCAAGAGACCCAGTACTTC
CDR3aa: CASSQEVSGLQETQYF

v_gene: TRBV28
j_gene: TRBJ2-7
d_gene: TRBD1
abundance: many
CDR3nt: TGTGCCAGCAGACTCACAGGGGGCTCCTACGAGCAGTACTTC
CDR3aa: CASRLTGGSYEQYF

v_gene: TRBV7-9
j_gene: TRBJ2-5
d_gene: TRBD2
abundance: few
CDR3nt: TGCGCCAGCAGCCCACGGACTAGCGGAGTACAAGAGACCCAGTACTTC
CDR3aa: CASSPRTSGVQETQYF

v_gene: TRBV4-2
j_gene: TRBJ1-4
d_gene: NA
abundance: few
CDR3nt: TGTGCCAGCAGCCAGGGAAGTGAAAAACTGTTTTTT
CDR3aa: CASSQGSEKLFF

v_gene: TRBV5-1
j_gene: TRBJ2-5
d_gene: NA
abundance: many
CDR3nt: TGCGCCAGCAGCTTCGGCGGAGGGACAGCCCAAGAGACCCAGTACTTC
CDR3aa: CASSFGGGTAQETQYF

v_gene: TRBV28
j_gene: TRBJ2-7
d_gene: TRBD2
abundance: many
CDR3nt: TGTGCCAGCAGTTTAGGGCTAGCGGGCTACGAGCAGTACTTC
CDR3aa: CASSLGLAGYEQYF

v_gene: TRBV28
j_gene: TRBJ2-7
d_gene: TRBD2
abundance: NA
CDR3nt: TGTGCCAGCAGTCCAGGCGCTAGCGGGGCCTACGAGCAGTACTTC
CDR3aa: CASSPGASGAYEQYF

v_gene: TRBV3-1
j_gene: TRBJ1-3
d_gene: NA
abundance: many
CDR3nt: TGTGCCAGCAGCCAAAAGGGGCACACCATATATTTT
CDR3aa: CASSQKGHTIYF

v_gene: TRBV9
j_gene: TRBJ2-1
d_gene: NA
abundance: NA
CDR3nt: TGTGCCAGCAGCGTAGAACACGTCCCAATGGGGAATGAGCAGTTCTTC
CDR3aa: CASSVEHVPMGNEQFF

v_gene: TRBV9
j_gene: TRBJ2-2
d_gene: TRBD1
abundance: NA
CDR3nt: TGTGCCACCGAGGGTGGACAGGGGTGTGTGAAGGACACCGGGGAGCTGTTTTTT
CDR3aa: CATEGGQGCVKDTGELFF

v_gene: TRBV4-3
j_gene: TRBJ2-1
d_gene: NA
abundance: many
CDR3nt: TGCGCCAGCAGCCACTTGTGGGCTGGAGGAGTACAATGGGGGAATGAGCAGTTCTTC
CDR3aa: CASSHLWAGGVQWGNEQFF

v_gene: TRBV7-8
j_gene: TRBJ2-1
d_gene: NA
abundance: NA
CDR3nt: TGTGCCAGCAGCTTGGGCGGAGGGCCGGGGAATGAGCAGTTCTTC
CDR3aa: CASSLGGGPGNEQFF

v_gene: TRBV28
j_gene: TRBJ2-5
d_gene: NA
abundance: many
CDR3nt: TGTGCCAGCAGTTTGTCTCTGGGGGGAGAACAAGAGACCCAGTACTTC
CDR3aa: CASSLSLGGEQETQYF

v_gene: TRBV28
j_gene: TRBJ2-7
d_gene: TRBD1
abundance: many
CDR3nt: TGTGCCTCACGGGACAGCTACGAGCAGTACTTC
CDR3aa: CASRDSYEQYF

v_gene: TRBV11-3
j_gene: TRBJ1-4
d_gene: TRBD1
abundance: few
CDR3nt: TGTGCCAGCAGCGCCAACAGGGGTCCTAATGAAAAACTGTTTTTT
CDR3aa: CASSANRGPNEKLFF